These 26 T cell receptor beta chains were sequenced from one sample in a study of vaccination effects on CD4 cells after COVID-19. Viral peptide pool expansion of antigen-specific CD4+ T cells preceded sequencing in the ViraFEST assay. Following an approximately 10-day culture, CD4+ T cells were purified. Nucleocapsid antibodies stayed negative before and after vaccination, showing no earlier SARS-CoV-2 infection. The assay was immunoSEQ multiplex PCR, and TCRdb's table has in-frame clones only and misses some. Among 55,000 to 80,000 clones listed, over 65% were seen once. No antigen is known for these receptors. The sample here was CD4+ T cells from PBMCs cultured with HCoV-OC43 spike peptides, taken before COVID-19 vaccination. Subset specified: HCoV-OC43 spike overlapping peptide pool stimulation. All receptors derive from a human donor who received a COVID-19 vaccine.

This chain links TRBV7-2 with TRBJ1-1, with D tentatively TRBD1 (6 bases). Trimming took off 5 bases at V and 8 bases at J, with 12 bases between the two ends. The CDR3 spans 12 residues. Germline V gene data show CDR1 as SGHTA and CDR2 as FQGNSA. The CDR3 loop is CASSTRGDEAFF. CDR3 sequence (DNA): TGTGCCAGCAGCACGAGGGGGGACGAAGCTTTCTTT.

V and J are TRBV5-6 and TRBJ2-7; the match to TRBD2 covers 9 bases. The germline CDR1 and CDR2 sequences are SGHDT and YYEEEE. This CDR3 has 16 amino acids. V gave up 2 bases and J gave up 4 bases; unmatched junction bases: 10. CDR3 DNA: TGTGCCAGCAGCTTCATACTTCGCGGGGGGGGGTACGAGCAGTACGTC. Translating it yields CASSFILRGGGYEQYV.

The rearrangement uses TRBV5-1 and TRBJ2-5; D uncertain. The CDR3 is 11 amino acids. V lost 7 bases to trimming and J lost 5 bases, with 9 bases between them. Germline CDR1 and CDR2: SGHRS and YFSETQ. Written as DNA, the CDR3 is TGCGCCAGCCACGGAGACGAGACCCAGTACTTC. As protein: CASHGDETQYF.

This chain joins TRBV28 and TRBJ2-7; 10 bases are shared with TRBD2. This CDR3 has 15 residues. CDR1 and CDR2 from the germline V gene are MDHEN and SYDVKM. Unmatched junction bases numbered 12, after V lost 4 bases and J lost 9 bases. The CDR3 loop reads CASSSPSLAGVVQYV. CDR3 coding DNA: TGTGCCAGCAGTTCTCCCAGCCTAGCGGGGGTTGTGCAGTACGTC.

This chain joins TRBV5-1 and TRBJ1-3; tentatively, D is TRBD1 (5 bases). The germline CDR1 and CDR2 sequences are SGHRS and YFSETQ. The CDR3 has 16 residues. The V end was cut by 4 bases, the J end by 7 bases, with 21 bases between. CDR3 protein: CASSREDIALENTIYF. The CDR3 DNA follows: TGCGCCAGCAGCCGCGAGGACATCGCCCTAGAGAACACCATATATTTT.

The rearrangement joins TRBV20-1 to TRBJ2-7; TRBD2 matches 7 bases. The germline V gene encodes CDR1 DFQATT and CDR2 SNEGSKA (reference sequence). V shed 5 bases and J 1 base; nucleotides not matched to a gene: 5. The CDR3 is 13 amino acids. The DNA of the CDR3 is TGCAGTGCTCGTGGGGGGGTATCCTACGAGCAGTACGTC. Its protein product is CSARGGVSYEQYV.

The CDR3 here is CASSPTGQGTWGYTF. In DNA form, the CDR3 reads TGTGCCAGCTCACCGACGGGACAGGGGACTTGGGGCTACACCTTC. This chain uses TRBV18 with TRBJ1-2; TRBD1 aligns across 10 bases. The CDR3 has 15 amino acids. Germline CDR1 and CDR2: KGHSH and LQKENI. V lost 3 bases to trimming and J lost 8 bases; unmatched junction nucleotides: 9.

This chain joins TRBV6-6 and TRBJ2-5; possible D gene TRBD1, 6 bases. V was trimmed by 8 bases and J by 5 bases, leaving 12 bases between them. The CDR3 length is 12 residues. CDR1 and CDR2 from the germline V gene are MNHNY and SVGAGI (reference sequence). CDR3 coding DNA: TGTGCCAGCCAGACACAGGGTGAGACCCAGTACTTC. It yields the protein CASQTQGETQYF.

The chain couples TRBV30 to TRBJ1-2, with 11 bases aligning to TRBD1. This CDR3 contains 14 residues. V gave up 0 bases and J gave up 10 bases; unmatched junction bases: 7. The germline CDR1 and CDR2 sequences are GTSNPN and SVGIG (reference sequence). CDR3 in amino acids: CAWSVILGQGDYTF. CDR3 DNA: TGTGCCTGGAGTGTAATCTTGGGACAGGGGGACTACACCTTC.

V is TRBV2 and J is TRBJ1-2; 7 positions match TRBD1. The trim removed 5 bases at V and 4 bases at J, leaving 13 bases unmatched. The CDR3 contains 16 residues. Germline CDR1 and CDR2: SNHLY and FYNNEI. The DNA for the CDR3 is TGTGCCAGCAGTCCCAGGGGGGACAGCTCTATCTATGGCTACACCTTC. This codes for CASSPRGDSSIYGYTF.

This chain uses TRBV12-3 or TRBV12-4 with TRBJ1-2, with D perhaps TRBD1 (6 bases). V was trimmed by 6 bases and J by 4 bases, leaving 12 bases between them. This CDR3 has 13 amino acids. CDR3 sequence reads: CASSGGQGYGYTF. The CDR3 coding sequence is TGTGCCAGCAGCGGGGGGCAGGGCTATGGCTACACCTTC.

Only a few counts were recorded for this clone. The CDR3: CASSLTDRDGYGYTF. The CDR3 DNA sequence: TGTGCCAGCAGCCTCACGGACAGGGACGGCTATGGCTACACCTTC. This sequence joins TRBV9 and TRBJ1-2; 8 bases align to TRBD1. The CDR3 is 15 amino acids. V shed 4 bases, J shed 4 bases, and the junction held 9 bases outside the gene matches. Germline-derived CDR1 and CDR2 are SGDLS and YYNGEE.

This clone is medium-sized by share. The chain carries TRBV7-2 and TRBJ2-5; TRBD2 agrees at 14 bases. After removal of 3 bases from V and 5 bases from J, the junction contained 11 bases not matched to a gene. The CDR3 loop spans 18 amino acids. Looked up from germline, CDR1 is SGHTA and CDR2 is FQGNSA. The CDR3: CASSFSGLAGVGMETQYF. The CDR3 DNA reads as TGTGCCAGCAGCTTCTCGGGACTAGCGGGGGTCGGGATGGAGACCCAGTACTTC.

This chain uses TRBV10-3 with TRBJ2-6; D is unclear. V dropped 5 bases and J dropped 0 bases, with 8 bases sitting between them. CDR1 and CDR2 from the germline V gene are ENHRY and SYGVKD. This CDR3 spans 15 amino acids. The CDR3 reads CAISTEISGANVLTF. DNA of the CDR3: TGTGCCATCAGTACAGAGATCTCTGGGGCCAACGTCCTGACTTTC.

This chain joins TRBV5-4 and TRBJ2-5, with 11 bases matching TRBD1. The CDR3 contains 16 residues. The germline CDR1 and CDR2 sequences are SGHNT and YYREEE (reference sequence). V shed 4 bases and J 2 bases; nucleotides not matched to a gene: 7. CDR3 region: CASSAGGTGGQETQYF. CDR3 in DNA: TGTGCCAGCAGCGCGGGGGGGACAGGGGGGCAAGAGACCCAGTACTTC.

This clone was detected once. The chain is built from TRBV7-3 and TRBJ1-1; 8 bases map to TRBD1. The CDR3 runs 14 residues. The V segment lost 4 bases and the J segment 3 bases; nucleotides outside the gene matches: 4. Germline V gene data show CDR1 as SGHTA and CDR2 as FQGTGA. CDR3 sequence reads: CASSSQTGDTEAFF. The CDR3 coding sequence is TGTGCCAGCAGCTCTCAGACAGGGGACACTGAAGCTTTCTTT.

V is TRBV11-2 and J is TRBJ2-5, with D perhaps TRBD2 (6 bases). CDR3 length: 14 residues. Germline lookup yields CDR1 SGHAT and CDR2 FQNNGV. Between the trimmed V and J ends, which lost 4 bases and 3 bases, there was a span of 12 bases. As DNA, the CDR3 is TGTGCCAGCAGCTCGTTCGGGGGAAAAGAGACCCAGTACTTC. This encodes CASSSFGGKETQYF. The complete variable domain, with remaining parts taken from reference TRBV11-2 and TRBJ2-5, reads EAGVAQSPRYKIIEKRQSVAFWCNPISGHATLYWYQQILGQGPKLLIQFQNNGVVDDSQLPKDRFSAERLKGVDSTLKIQPAKLEDSAVYLCASSSFGGKETQYFGPGTRLLVL.

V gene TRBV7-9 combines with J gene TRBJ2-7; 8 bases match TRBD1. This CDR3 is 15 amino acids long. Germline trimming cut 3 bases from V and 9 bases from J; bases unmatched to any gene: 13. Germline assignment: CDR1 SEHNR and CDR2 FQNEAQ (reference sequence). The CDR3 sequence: CASSLGSGGNQRQYV. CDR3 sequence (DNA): TGTGCCAGCAGCTTGGGTTCAGGGGGCAATCAAAGGCAGTACGTC.

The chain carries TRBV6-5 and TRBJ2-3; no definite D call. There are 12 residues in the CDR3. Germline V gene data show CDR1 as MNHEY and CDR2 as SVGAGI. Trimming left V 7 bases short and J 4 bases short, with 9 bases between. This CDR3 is CASNTWSDTQYF. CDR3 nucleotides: TGTGCCAGCAACACATGGTCAGATACGCAGTATTTT.

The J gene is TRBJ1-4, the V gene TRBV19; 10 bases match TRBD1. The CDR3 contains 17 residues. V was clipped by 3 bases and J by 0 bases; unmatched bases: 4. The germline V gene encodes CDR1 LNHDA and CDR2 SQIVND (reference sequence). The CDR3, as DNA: TGTGCCAGTAGTATCCGGGACAGGGGTTCAACTAATGAAAAACTGTTTTTT. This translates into CASSIRDRGSTNEKLFF. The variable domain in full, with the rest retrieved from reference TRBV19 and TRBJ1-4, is DGGITQSPKYLFRKEGQNVTLSCEQNLNHDAMYWYRQDPGQGLRLIYYSQIVNDFQKGDIAEGYSVSREKKESFPLTVTSAQKNPTAFYLCASSIRDRGSTNEKLFFGSGTQLSVL.

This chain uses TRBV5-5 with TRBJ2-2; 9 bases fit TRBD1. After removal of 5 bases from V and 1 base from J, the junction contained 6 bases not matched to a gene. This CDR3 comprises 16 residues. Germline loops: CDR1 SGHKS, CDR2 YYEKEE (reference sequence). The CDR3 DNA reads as TGTGCCAGCAGTCACGGGACAGGGCTGAACACCGGGGAGCTGTTTTTT. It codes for CASSHGTGLNTGELFF.

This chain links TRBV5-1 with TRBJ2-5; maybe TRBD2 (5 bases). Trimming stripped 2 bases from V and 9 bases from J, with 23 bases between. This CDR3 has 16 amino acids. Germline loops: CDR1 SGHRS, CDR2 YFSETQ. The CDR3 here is CASSLLDASARAAQYF. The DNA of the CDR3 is TGCGCCAGCAGCTTATTGGACGCCTCCGCAAGAGCGGCCCAGTACTTC.

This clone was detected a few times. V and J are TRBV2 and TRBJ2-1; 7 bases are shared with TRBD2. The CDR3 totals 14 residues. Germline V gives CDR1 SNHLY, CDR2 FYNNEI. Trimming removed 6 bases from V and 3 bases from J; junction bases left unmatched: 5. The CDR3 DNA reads TGTGCCAGCAGGGGAGGGACCTACTACAATGAGCAGTTCTTC. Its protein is CASRGGTYYNEQFF.

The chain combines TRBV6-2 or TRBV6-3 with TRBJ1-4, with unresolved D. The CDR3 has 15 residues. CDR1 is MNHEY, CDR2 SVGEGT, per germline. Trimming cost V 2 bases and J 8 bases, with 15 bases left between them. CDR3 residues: CASSYPGEGLEKLFF. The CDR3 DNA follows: TGTGCCAGCAGTTACCCCGGCGAAGGGCTCGAAAAACTGTTTTTT.

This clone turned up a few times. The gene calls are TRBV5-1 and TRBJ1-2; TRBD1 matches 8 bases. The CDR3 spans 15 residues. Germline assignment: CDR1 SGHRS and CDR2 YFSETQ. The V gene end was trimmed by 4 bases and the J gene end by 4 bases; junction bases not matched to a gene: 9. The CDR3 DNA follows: TGCGCCAGCAGCACCGGACAGGGTGTCAGCTATGGCTACACCTTC. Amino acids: CASSTGQGVSYGYTF.

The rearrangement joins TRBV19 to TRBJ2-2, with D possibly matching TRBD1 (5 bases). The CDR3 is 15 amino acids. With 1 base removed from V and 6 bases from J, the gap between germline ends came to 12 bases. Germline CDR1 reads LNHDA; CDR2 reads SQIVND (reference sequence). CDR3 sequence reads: CASSIGLARAGELFF. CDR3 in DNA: TGTGCCAGTAGTATAGGATTAGCCAGGGCCGGGGAGCTGTTTTTT.